One and the same sample provided the 14 T cell receptor beta chains below, sequenced in a study of patients and donors after allogeneic stem cell transplantation. TCRdb called the RT-PCR reads again in MiXCR, with one record for every CDR3 protein. The sample consists of some 880,000 distinct CDR3 sequences, roughly 17% of them appearing once. Material for sequencing was blood, either unsorted or a sorted T cell fraction (not recorded which). The receptors shown here come from a human donor who was either an allogeneic HSCT recipient or a stem cell or donor lymphocyte infusion donor (not recorded which). It is not recorded whose cells these are; they may come from a transplant donor.

This chain joins TRBV2 and TRBJ2-1, with 7 bases fitting TRBD2. The CDR3 is 12 residues long. V shed 7 bases, J shed 12 bases, and the junction held 9 bases outside the gene matches. The V gene's germline CDR1 is SNHLY and CDR2 FYNNEI. The CDR3 here is CASNRLALRQFF. The CDR3 DNA is TGTGCCAGCAATAGACTAGCCCTGCGGCAGTTCTTC.

The chain carries TRBV7-3 and TRBJ2-7; D unclear. Germline CDR1 SGHTA, CDR2 FQGTGA. The CDR3 sequence is 13 residues long. Between the trimmed V and J ends, which lost 5 bases and 4 bases, there was a span of 12 bases. The CDR3 DNA is TGTGCCAGCAGCCCCCGGGTGTGGTACGAGCAGTACTTC. Translation: CASSPRVWYEQYF.

The gene calls are TRBV20-1 and TRBJ2-7; TRBD2 might be the D (5 bases). CDR1 DFQATT and CDR2 SNEGSKA come from the germline V gene (reference sequence). V gave up 2 bases and J gave up 2 bases, with 10 bases separating them. The length of the CDR3 is 13 residues. CDR3 nucleotide sequence: TGCAGTGCTAGAAAGGACGGGACCTACGAGCAGTACTTC. It is translated as CSARKDGTYEQYF.

This clonotype was counted only a few times. The V call is TRBV20-1, the J call TRBJ2-3; 12 positions agree with TRBD2. The CDR3 consists of 15 residues. The V gene end was trimmed by 0 bases and the J gene end by 6 bases; junction bases not matched to a gene: 4. Germline V lookup: CDR1 DFQATT, CDR2 SNEGSKA (reference sequence). Written as DNA, the CDR3 is TGCAGTGCTAGAGATAGACTAGCGGGGGAGGATACGCAGTATTTT. Its protein is CSARDRLAGEDTQYF.

This clonotype was seen a handful of times. The J gene is TRBJ2-7, the V gene TRBV7-6, with no clear D. The CDR3 consists of 12 residues. Trimming cost V 6 bases and J 5 bases, with 11 bases left between them. In germline, CDR1 is SGHVS, CDR2 FNYEAQ. The CDR3 coding sequence is TGTGCCAGCAGAGACTTTCGTGACGAGCAGTACTTC. Protein product: CASRDFRDEQYF. Filled out from reference TRBV7-6 and TRBJ2-7, the complete variable domain reads GAGVSQSPRYKVTKRGQDVALRCDPISGHVSLYWYRQALGQGPEFLTYFNYEAQQDKSGLPNDRFSAERPEGSISTLTIQRTEQRDSAMYRCASRDFRDEQYFGPGTRLTVT.

This clonotype was picked up a small number of times. V gene TRBV25-1 combines with J gene TRBJ2-7, with 9 bases lining up with TRBD1. Trimming removed 7 bases from V and 1 base from J; junction bases left unmatched: 11. Germline values: CDR1 MGHDK, CDR2 SYGVNS. The CDR3 has 16 residues. The CDR3 protein is CASTPPAGTGSYEQYF. CDR3 in DNA: TGTGCCAGCACCCCCCCGGCCGGGACAGGGTCCTACGAGCAGTACTTC.

This rearrangement joins TRBV4-1 to TRBJ2-2, with D hard to call. CDR3 length: 15 residues. CDR1 is MGHRA, CDR2 YSYEKL, per germline. Trimming left V 2 bases short and J 1 base short, with 8 bases between. The CDR3 reads CASSQQIQNTGELFF. For the CDR3, the DNA is TGCGCCAGCAGCCAACAGATCCAGAACACCGGGGAGCTGTTTTTT.

In its sample, this clonotype was seen a few times. This sequence joins TRBV15 and TRBJ1-6, with 8 bases fitting TRBD1. Looked up from germline, CDR1 is LNHNV and CDR2 is YYDKDF (reference sequence). This CDR3 has 18 amino acids. J was trimmed by 4 bases and V by 3 bases; bases with no gene match: 11. CDR3 in amino acids: CATSRGGRGQRYNSPLHF. For the CDR3, the DNA is TGTGCCACCAGCAGGGGAGGCAGGGGGCAGAGGTATAATTCACCCCTCCACTTT.

V usage is TRBV20-1 and J usage is TRBJ1-5, with 9 bases aligning to TRBD1. This CDR3 spans 16 amino acids. V shed 0 bases, J shed 4 bases, and the junction held 7 bases outside the gene matches. In germline, CDR1 is DFQATT, CDR2 SNEGSKA (reference sequence). Here the CDR3 DNA reads TGCAGTGCTAGAGATTGGGGACAGGGTTCAAATCAGCCCCAGCATTTT. Its translation: CSARDWGQGSNQPQHF.

The chain is built from TRBV9 and TRBJ2-1, with 8 bases matching TRBD2. The CDR3 totals 15 residues. The V segment lost 0 bases and the J segment 7 bases; nucleotides outside the gene matches: 6. Germline lookup yields CDR1 SGDLS and CDR2 YYNGEE. The CDR3 DNA sequence: TGTGCCAGCAGCGTAGATGGGCTAGCGGGTAATGAGCAGTTCTTC. Protein sequence: CASSVDGLAGNEQFF.

V gene TRBV7-9 combines with J gene TRBJ1-1; 8 nucleotides agree with TRBD1. CDR3 length: 16 residues. Germline CDR1 is SEHNR and CDR2 is FQNEAQ (reference sequence). The V and J ends lost 1 base and 4 bases, in that order; junction bases with no gene match: 8. DNA for the CDR3: TGTGCCAGCAGCTTAGTTACAGGGGGTCGTGTCACTGAAGCTTTCTTT. As protein: CASSLVTGGRVTEAFF. Combining the CDR3 with reference TRBV7-9 and TRBJ1-1 gives the whole variable domain DTGVSQNPRHKITKRGQNVTFRCDPISEHNRLYWYRQTLGQGPEFLTYFQNEAQLEKSRLLSDRFSAERPKGSFSTLEIQRTEQGDSAMYLCASSLVTGGRVTEAFFGQGTRLTVV.

This clonotype was detected ten times or more. CDR3 nucleotides: TGTGCCAGCAGCGATACCTACGTCTCCGAGCAGTACTTC. Translating it yields CASSDTYVSEQYF. V is TRBV9 and J is TRBJ2-7; no firm D call. The V gene lost 3 bases and the J gene lost 6 bases, with 13 bases spanning the gap. The length of the CDR3 is 13 residues. Germline-derived CDR1 and CDR2 are SGDLS and YYNGEE.

The table lists this clonotype with a few counts. The genes are TRBV27 and TRBJ2-2; 10 bases fit TRBD2. The CDR3 sequence is 16 residues long. The V and J ends lost 6 bases and 5 bases, in that order; junction bases with no gene match: 9. Germline lookup yields CDR1 MNHEY and CDR2 SMNVEV (reference sequence). This CDR3 is CASRRPGTSATGELFF. The DNA of the CDR3 is TGTGCCAGCAGACGCCCCGGGACTAGCGCAACCGGGGAGCTGTTTTTT.

The rearrangement uses TRBV7-9 and TRBJ2-1; D unresolved. The CDR3 covers 16 residues. Germline assignment: CDR1 SEHNR and CDR2 FQNEAQ (reference sequence). The V end was cut by 4 bases, the J end by 4 bases, with 17 bases between. CDR3 in amino acids: CASSSLKQRPYNEQFF. CDR3 in DNA: TGTGCCAGCAGCTCTCTGAAGCAACGACCTTACAATGAGCAGTTCTTC.